This TCR beta chain was sequenced during a study of T cell responses to AZD1222 COVID-19 vaccine. The study, taken as a whole, reports: Of spike-specific TCRs, nearly half reportedly target regions left unmutated in variants. At baseline, just a handful of AZD1222 recipients tested seropositive.

As for this clone: As yet, its antigen is unknown.

Generated by immunoSEQ multiplex PCR, the TCRdb table keeps only in-frame clones and is missing some. The sample includes about 200,000 clones, almost 90% of them seen just once. This receptor was identified in an adult in good health. Sequenced material: peripheral blood, taken on day 0 of AZD1222 vaccination.

The CDR3: CASSLSLDRGRPYEQYF. The CDR3 DNA sequence: TGTGCCAGCAGTTTATCCCTCGACAGGGGGCGCCCCTACGAGCAGTACTTC. The V call is TRBV27, the J call TRBJ2-7, with TRBD1 matching over 10 bases. The ends lost 0 bases at V and 2 bases at J; junction bases unmatched: 7. Germline assignment: CDR1 MNHEY and CDR2 SMNVEV (reference sequence). The CDR3 has 17 amino acids.